These 17 T cell receptor beta chains came from one sample sequenced in a study of post-analysis software for immune sequencing data. Study observations and caveats: When patients were compared with controls, four or five TRBV segments were more frequent, TRBV5-6, TRBV5-1 and TRBV20-1 among them.

Which antigens these TCRs recognize remains unknown. cDNA libraries for TCR beta contained unique molecular identifiers. TCRdb called the PCR reads again in MiXCR, with one record for every CDR3 protein. This table holds approximately 630,000 distinct CDR3 sequences, 59% found once. Sequenced input: blood. These receptors all come from a girl aged 2 to 9 with multiple sclerosis.

V is TRBV5-1 and J is TRBJ1-2; 8 bases agree with TRBD1. Germline CDR1 is SGHRS and CDR2 is YFSETQ. The CDR3 spans 15 residues. V trimming: 3 bases; J trimming: 8 bases; junction bases outside the gene matches: 12. Here the CDR3 DNA reads TGCGCCAGCAGCTCGGAGTTCCAGGGGGCGGGCGGCTACACCTTC. Translation: CASSSEFQGAGGYTF.

This sequence joins TRBV12-3 or TRBV12-4 and TRBJ2-7, with D possibly TRBD2 on 5 matching bases. Trimming left V 8 bases short and J 2 bases short, with 13 bases between. This CDR3 is built from 13 residues. The CDR3 loop is CASRVSATYEQYF. In DNA, the CDR3 is TGTGCCAGCCGTGTTAGCGCTACCTACGAGCAGTACTTC.

The chain is built from TRBV18 and TRBJ2-3; unclear D gene. Trimming cost V 3 bases and J 3 bases, with 10 bases left between them. In germline, CDR1 is KGHSH, CDR2 LQKENI. The CDR3 totals 14 residues. Here the CDR3 DNA reads TGTGCCAGCTCACCCCCTGTTGTGACAGATACGCAGTATTTT. Amino acid sequence: CASSPPVVTDTQYF. The full variable domain, with the rest looked up from reference TRBV18 and TRBJ2-3, is NAGVMQNPRHLVRRRGQEARLRCSPMKGHSHVYWYRQLPEEGLKFMVYLQKENIIDESGMPKERFSAEFPKEGPSILRIQQVVRGDSAAYFCASSPPVVTDTQYFGPGTRLTVL.

V usage is TRBV27 and J usage is TRBJ1-5, with D possibly TRBD1 on 6 matching bases. Germline lookup yields CDR1 MNHEY and CDR2 SMNVEV (reference sequence). This CDR3 region has 15 residues. V was cut by 5 bases and J by 7 bases, with 18 bases left in between. The CDR3 nucleotides are TGTGCCAGCAGTCCAATACAGGGAGGGGGACAGCCCCAGCATTTT. As protein: CASSPIQGGGQPQHF.

This clonotype was seen only a few times. This chain uses TRBV20-1 with TRBJ2-1; 10 bases map to TRBD1. The CDR3 contains 14 residues. CDR1 DFQATT and CDR2 SNEGSKA come from the germline V gene (reference sequence). After removal of 5 bases from V and 6 bases from J, the junction contained 7 bases not matched to a gene. CDR3 amino acids: CSAPRWDRGNEQFF. CDR3 in DNA: TGCAGTGCTCCAAGGTGGGACAGGGGCAATGAGCAGTTCTTC.

V usage is TRBV7-9 and J usage is TRBJ2-7; D gene unclear. Trimming took off 2 bases at V and 6 bases at J, with 11 bases between the two ends. The CDR3 has 13 residues. CDR1 SEHNR and CDR2 FQNEAQ come from the germline V gene (reference sequence). The chain's CDR3 is CASSLSELLEQYF. CDR3 DNA: TGTGCCAGCAGCTTATCCGAGCTACTCGAGCAGTACTTC.

The chain carries TRBV29-1 and TRBJ1-2, with D tentatively TRBD1 (6 bases). Per the germline V gene, CDR1 is SQVTM and CDR2 is ANQGSEA. This CDR3 is built from 14 residues. V lost 5 bases and J lost 7, with 20 bases in between. The DNA of the CDR3 is TGCAGCGTTAAGACCATTACAGGGAAGAGTGGCTACACCTTC. Protein: CSVKTITGKSGYTF.

This sequence joins TRBV14 and TRBJ2-7, with D tentatively TRBD1 (5 bases). The CDR3 contains 13 residues. The V end was cut by 4 bases, the J end by 4 bases, with 11 bases between. Germline V gene lookup returns CDR1 SGHDN and CDR2 FVKESK. The CDR3: CASSRGQFYEQYF. The CDR3 DNA reads TGTGCCAGCAGCCGAGGACAATTTTACGAGCAGTACTTC. The entire variable domain, with the rest obtained from reference TRBV14 and TRBJ2-7, is as follows: EAGVTQFPSHSVIEKGQTVTLRCDPISGHDNLYWYRRVMGKEIKFLLHFVKESKQDESGMPNNRFLAERTGGTYSTLKVQPAELEDSGVYFCASSRGQFYEQYFGPGTRLTVT.

The gene calls are TRBV5-1 and TRBJ2-5; the D is unclear. V was clipped by 0 bases and J by 4 bases, with 4 bases between them. CDR3 length equals 12 residues. The V gene's germline CDR1 is SGHRS and CDR2 YFSETQ. In DNA form, the CDR3 reads TGCGCCAGCAGCTTGGACTCAGAGACCCAGTACTTC. Encoded protein: CASSLDSETQYF. The variable domain in full, completed from reference TRBV5-1 and TRBJ2-5, reads KAGVTQTPRYLIKTRGQQVTLSCSPISGHRSVSWYQQTPGQGLQFLFEYFSETQRNKGNFPGRFSGRQFSNSRSEMNVSTLELGDSALYLCASSLDSETQYFGPGTRLLVL.

The CDR3 protein is CSAPEVAENIQYF. In DNA, the CDR3 is TGCAGTGCTCCCGAGGTAGCGGAAAACATTCAGTACTTC. This rearrangement joins TRBV20-1 to TRBJ2-5; D might be TRBD2 (6 bases). With the DNA end fitting TRBJ2-4 better, the J assignment may be wrong. Looked up from germline, CDR1 is DFQATT and CDR2 is SNEGSKA (reference sequence). This CDR3 is built from 13 residues.

The rearrangement joins TRBV5-1 to TRBJ1-1, with D unclear. The CDR3 sequence is 13 residues long. V was trimmed by 4 bases and J by 3 bases, leaving 10 bases between them. Germline V gives CDR1 SGHRS, CDR2 YFSETQ. The CDR3 sequence is CASSGDRDTEAFF. The DNA for the CDR3 is TGCGCCAGCAGCGGGGATCGGGACACTGAAGCTTTCTTT.

The chain has TRBV5-5 and TRBJ2-3; 9 bases line up with TRBD2. After removal of 4 bases from V and 4 bases from J, the junction contained 4 bases not matched to a gene. CDR1 and CDR2 (germline): SGHKS, YYEKEE (reference sequence). The CDR3 loop spans 14 amino acids. The CDR3 DNA reads TGTGCCAGCAGCCCTGGGACTAGCTCAGATACGCAGTATTTT. This encodes CASSPGTSSDTQYF.

V is TRBV7-9 and J is TRBJ2-7, with 9 bases aligning to TRBD1. The CDR3 length is 15 residues. CDR1 SEHNR and CDR2 FQNEAQ come from the germline V gene (reference sequence). The V gene end was trimmed by 5 bases and the J gene end by 4 bases; junction bases not matched to a gene: 9. CDR3 nucleotide sequence: TGTGCCAGCAGCCCGGGACAGGGTCAAGTTTACGAGCAGTACTTC. Its translation is CASSPGQGQVYEQYF.

This clonotype has more than one count but fewer than ten. The rearrangement joins TRBV7-2 to TRBJ1-6; TRBD1 matches 7 bases. CDR1 and CDR2 from the germline V gene are SGHTA and FQGNSA. The CDR3 loop spans 16 amino acids. After removal of 3 bases from V and 5 bases from J, the junction contained 7 bases not matched to a gene. The CDR3 protein is CASSFTAGQHNSPLHF. The CDR3, as DNA: TGTGCCAGCAGCTTTACAGCGGGACAGCATAATTCACCCCTCCACTTT.

The gene calls are TRBV5-1 and TRBJ2-3, with 7 bases lining up with TRBD1. Germline CDR1 reads SGHRS; CDR2 reads YFSETQ. Germline trimming cut 4 bases from V and 3 bases from J; bases unmatched to any gene: 5. This CDR3 comprises 14 residues. CDR3 sequence: CASSKDRSTDTQYF. The CDR3 DNA is TGCGCCAGCAGCAAGGACAGGTCAACAGATACGCAGTATTTT. The full variable domain, rest sourced from reference TRBV5-1 and TRBJ2-3, is KAGVTQTPRYLIKTRGQQVTLSCSPISGHRSVSWYQQTPGQGLQFLFEYFSETQRNKGNFPGRFSGRQFSNSRSEMNVSTLELGDSALYLCASSKDRSTDTQYFGPGTRLTVL.

The chain uses TRBV29-1 and TRBJ2-5, with D unclear. The CDR3 contains 13 residues. V gave up 5 bases and J gave up 0 bases, with 10 bases separating them. The V gene's germline CDR1 is SQVTM and CDR2 ANQGSEA. The CDR3 here is CSVYQLNQETQYF. The CDR3 DNA follows: TGCAGCGTTTATCAGTTAAACCAAGAGACCCAGTACTTC. Full variable domain (outside the CDR3, taken from reference TRBV29-1 and TRBJ2-5): SAVISQKPSRDICQRGTSLTIQCQVDSQVTMMFWYRQQPGQSLTLIATANQGSEATYESGFVIDKFPISRPNLTFSTLTVSNMSPEDSSIYLCSVYQLNQETQYFGPGTRLLVL.

This chain uses TRBV5-1 with TRBJ2-7; the D is unclear. The CDR3 totals 16 residues. Looked up from germline, CDR1 is SGHRS and CDR2 is YFSETQ. V dropped 0 bases and J dropped 3 bases, with 16 bases sitting between them. The CDR3 nucleotides are TGCGCCAGCAGCTTGGATCGACGGAGTAGAGACTACGAGCAGTACTTC. It yields the protein CASSLDRRSRDYEQYF. The complete variable domain, with remaining parts taken from reference TRBV5-1 and TRBJ2-7, reads KAGVTQTPRYLIKTRGQQVTLSCSPISGHRSVSWYQQTPGQGLQFLFEYFSETQRNKGNFPGRFSGRQFSNSRSEMNVSTLELGDSALYLCASSLDRRSRDYEQYFGPGTRLTVT.